The clone carrying this TCR beta chain was detected a few times. Its antigen is not identified. The data were obtained in a study of identical twins. Overall study findings and caveats: Those out-of-frame alpha sequences shared by twins showed an excess of low generation probability. In drawing conclusions, the study used cross-sectional statistical analysis and did not follow the same donors.

Unique molecular identifiers were present on the cDNA, and a universal primer site came from template switching. TCRdb re-derived calls from the 5' RACE reads in MiXCR, one entry per CDR3 protein. Here the sample spans 400,000 to 500,000 distinct CDR3 sequences, under 20% being singletons. Germline values: CDR1 MGHRA, CDR2 YSYEKL. The trim removed 5 bases at V and 10 bases at J, leaving 3 bases unmatched. The CDR3 contains 14 residues. This TCR derives from a man between 45 and 60 years old in good health. Sample: naive T cells sorted from blood. The chain carries TRBV4-1 and TRBJ2-1; 15 bases are a match to TRBD2. The DNA of the CDR3 is TGCGCCAGCAGCAGGACTAGCGGGGGGGGGGAGCAGTTCTTC. Protein product: CASSRTSGGGEQFF.